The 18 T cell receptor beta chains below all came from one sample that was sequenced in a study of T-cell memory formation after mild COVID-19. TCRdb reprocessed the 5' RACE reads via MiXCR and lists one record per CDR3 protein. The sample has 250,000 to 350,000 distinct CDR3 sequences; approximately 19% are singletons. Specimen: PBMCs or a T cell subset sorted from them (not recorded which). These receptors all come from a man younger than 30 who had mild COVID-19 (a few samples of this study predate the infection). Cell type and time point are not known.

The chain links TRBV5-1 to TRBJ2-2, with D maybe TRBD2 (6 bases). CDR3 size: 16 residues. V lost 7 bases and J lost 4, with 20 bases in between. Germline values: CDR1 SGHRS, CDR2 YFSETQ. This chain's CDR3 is CASATRGTGRTGELFF. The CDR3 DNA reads TGCGCCAGCGCCACGAGAGGGACTGGTCGCACCGGGGAGCTGTTTTTT.

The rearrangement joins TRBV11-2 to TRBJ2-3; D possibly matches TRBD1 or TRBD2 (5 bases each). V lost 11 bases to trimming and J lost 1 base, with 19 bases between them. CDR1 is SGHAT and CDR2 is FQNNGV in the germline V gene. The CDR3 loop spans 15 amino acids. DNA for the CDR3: TGTGCCGGGGCGGCAGGGCGGGTGGGCACAGATACGCAGTATTTT. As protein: CAGAAGRVGTDTQYF.

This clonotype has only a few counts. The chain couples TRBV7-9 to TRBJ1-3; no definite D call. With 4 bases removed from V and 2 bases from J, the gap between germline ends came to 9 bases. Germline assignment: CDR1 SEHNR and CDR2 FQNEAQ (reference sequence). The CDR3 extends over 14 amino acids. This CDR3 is CASSWLEPGNTIYF. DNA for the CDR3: TGTGCCAGCAGCTGGCTCGAACCTGGAAACACCATATATTTT.

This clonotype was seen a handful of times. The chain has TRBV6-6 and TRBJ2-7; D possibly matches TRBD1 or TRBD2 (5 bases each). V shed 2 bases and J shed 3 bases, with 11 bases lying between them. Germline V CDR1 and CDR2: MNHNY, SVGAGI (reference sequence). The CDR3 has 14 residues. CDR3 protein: CASSYGTGIYEQYF. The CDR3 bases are TGTGCCAGCAGTTACGGGACGGGCATCTACGAGCAGTACTTC.

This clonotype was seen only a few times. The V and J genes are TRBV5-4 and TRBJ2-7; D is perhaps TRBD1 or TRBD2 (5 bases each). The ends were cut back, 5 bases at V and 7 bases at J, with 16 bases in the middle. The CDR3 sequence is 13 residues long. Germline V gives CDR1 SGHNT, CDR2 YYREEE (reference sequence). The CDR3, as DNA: TGTGCCAGCAGACTGACCCGGGACGGGGAGCAGTACGTC. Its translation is CASRLTRDGEQYV.

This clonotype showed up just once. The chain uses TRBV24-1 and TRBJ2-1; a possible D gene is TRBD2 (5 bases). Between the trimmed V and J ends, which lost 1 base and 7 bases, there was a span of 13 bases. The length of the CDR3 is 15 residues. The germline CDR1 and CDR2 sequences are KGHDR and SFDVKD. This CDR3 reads CATSDFTSGSNEQFF. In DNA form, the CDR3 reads TGTGCCACCAGTGATTTTACGAGCGGAAGTAATGAGCAGTTCTTC.

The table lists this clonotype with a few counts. The CDR3 sequence: CAIHPGQTFYGYTF. The CDR3 nucleotides read TGTGCCATCCACCCGGGACAAACATTTTATGGCTACACCTTC. This sequence joins TRBV10-3 and TRBJ1-2, with TRBD1 as a possible D gene (6 bases). Germline-derived CDR1 and CDR2 are ENHRY and SYGVKD. The CDR3 has 14 amino acids. Trimming shortened V by 8 bases and J by 5 bases, and 18 bases separated the two germline ends.

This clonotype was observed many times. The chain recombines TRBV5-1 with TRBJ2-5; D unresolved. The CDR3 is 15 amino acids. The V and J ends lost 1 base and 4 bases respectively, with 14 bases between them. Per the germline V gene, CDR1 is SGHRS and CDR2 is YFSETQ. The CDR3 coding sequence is TGCGCCAGCAGCTTGAACGGAAAAAATGGAGAGACCCAGTACTTC. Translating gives CASSLNGKNGETQYF. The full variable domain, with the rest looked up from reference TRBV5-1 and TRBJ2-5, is KAGVTQTPRYLIKTRGQQVTLSCSPISGHRSVSWYQQTPGQGLQFLFEYFSETQRNKGNFPGRFSGRQFSNSRSEMNVSTLELGDSALYLCASSLNGKNGETQYFGPGTRLLVL.

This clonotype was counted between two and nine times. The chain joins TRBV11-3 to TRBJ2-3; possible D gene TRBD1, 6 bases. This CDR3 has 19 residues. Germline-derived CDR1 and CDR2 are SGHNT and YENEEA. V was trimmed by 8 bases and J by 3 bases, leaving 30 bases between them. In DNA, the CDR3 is TGTGCCAGCTCACCGGGACATCCTGTAACCTATCCAAGGACAGATACGCAGTATTTT. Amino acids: CASSPGHPVTYPRTDTQYF.

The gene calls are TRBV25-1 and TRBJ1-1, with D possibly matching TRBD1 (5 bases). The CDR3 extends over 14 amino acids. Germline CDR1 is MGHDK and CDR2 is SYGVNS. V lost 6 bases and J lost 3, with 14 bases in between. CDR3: CASRGRWGDTEAFF. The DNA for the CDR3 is TGTGCCAGCAGGGGGAGATGGGGGGACACTGAAGCTTTCTTT.

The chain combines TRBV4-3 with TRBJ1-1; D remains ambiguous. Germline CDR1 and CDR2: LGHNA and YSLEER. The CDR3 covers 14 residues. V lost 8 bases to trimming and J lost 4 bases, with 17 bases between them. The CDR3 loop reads CASAVAAAGTEAFF. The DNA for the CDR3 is TGCGCCAGCGCAGTCGCGGCGGCTGGCACTGAAGCTTTCTTT.

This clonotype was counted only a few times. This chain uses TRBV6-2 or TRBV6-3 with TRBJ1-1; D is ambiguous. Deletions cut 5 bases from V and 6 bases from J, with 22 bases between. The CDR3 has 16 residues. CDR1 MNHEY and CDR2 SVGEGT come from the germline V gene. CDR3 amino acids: CASSPWEGSSLAEAFF. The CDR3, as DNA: TGTGCCAGCAGTCCCTGGGAGGGAAGCTCGCTCGCTGAAGCTTTCTTT.

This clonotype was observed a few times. DNA for the CDR3: TGTGCCAGCAGCCCTACCCCGACTAGCGGGGGGGAGGGGACCCAGTACTTC. Protein sequence: CASSPTPTSGGEGTQYF. The rearrangement links TRBV7-2 to TRBJ2-5; 14 bases agree with TRBD2. CDR3 size: 17 residues. Trimming took 5 bases from V and 7 from J; bases not matched to a gene: 12. Germline V gene sequence: CDR1 SGHTA, CDR2 FQGNSA.

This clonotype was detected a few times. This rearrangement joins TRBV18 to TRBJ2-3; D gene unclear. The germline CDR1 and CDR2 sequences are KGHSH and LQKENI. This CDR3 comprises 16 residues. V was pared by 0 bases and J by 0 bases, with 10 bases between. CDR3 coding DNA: TGTGCCAGCTCACCACCTCATAGATCTAGCACAGATACGCAGTATTTT. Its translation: CASSPPHRSSTDTQYF.

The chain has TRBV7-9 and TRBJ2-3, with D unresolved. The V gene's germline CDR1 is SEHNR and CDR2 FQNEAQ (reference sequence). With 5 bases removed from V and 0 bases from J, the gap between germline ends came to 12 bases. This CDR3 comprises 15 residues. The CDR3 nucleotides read TGTGCCAGCAGCCCCCTCGAAGGCAGCACAGATACGCAGTATTTT. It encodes CASSPLEGSTDTQYF.

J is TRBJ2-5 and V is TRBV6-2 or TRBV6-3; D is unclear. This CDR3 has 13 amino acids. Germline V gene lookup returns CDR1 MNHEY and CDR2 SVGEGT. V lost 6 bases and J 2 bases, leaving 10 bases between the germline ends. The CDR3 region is CASRTTDQETQYF. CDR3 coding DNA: TGTGCCAGCAGAACGACTGATCAAGAGACCCAGTACTTC.

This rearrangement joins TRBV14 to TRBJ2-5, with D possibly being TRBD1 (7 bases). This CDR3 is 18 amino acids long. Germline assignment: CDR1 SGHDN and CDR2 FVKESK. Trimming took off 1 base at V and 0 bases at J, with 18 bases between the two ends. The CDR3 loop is CASSQVTRDRPYQETQYF. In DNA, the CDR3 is TGTGCCAGCAGCCAAGTGACTAGGGACAGACCGTACCAAGAGACCCAGTACTTC.

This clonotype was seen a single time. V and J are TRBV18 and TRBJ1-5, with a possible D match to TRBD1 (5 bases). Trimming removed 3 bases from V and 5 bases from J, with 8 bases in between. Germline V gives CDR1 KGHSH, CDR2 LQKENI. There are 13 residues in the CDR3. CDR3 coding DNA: TGTGCCAGCTCACCGTCACAGGATCAGCCCCAGCATTTT. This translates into CASSPSQDQPQHF.